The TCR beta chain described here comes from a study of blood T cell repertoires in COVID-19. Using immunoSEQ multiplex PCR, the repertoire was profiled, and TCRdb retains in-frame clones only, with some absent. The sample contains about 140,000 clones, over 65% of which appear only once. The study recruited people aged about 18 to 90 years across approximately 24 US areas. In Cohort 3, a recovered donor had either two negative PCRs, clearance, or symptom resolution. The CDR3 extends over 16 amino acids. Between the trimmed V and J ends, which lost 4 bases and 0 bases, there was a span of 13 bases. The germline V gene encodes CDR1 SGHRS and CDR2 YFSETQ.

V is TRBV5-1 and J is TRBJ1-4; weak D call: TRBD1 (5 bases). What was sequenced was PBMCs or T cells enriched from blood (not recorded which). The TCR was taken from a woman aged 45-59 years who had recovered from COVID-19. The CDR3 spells CASSPRTGATNEKLFF. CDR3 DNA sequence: TGCGCCAGCAGCCCGAGAACAGGTGCAACTAATGAAAAACTGTTTTTT. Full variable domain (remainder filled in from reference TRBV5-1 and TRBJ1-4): KAGVTQTPRYLIKTRGQQVTLSCSPISGHRSVSWYQQTPGQGLQFLFEYFSETQRNKGNFPGRFSGRQFSNSRSEMNVSTLELGDSALYLCASSPRTGATNEKLFFGSGTQLSVL.